Following are 8 T cell receptor beta chains from one sample sequenced in a study of CD8+ T cells in alopecia areata. Isolated RNA was reverse transcribed into cDNA used as the sequencing template. TCRdb's copy holds only in-frame clones and misses some; the assay was immunoSEQ multiplex PCR. The sample includes 110,000 to 150,000 clones, around two thirds of them seen just once. Sequencing was done on a sample of CD8+ T cells sorted from blood. These receptors came from a human donor in good health.

This chain uses TRBV28 with TRBJ2-5; TRBD2 matches at 8 bases. The tail of the sequence fits TRBJ2-7 better, so the J call may be wrong. Germline-derived CDR1 and CDR2 are MDHEN and SYDVKM. The CDR3 runs to 14 residues. CDR3 coding DNA: TGTGCCAGCAGGGAGAGCGGGAGCTCCTACGAGCAGTACTTC. Translating it yields CASRESGSSYEQYF.

This clone was seen a few times. Other DNA sequences within the sample encode an identical CDR3. The chain employs TRBV29-1 and TRBJ2-7; D call uncertain. Trimming removed 3 bases from V and 1 base from J, with 7 bases in between. The CDR3 runs 12 residues. Germline assignment: CDR1 SQVTM and CDR2 ANQGSEA. The CDR3 DNA follows: TGCAGCGTTGAGGGCCAGTCCTACGAGCAGTACTTC. As protein: CSVEGQSYEQYF.

The chain combines TRBV7-8 with TRBJ2-5; 11 bases line up with TRBD1. After removal of 3 bases from V and 5 bases from J, the junction contained 8 bases not matched to a gene. Germline CDR1 SGHVS, CDR2 FQNEAQ. The CDR3 runs to 16 residues. CDR3 protein: CASSLFRDRGRETQYF. CDR3 DNA sequence: TGTGCCAGCAGCTTGTTCCGGGACAGGGGGAGGGAGACCCAGTACTTC.

CDR3 in DNA: TGTGCCAGCAGCGGGGGACCACTGGAGACCCAGTACTTC. This codes for CASSGGPLETQYF. This chain joins TRBV9 and TRBJ2-5, with D perhaps TRBD1 or TRBD2 (5 bases each). The CDR3 spans 13 residues. Germline V gene data show CDR1 as SGDLS and CDR2 as YYNGEE. Trimming removed 3 bases from V and 5 bases from J, with 11 bases in between.

The chain combines TRBV19 with TRBJ2-7; TRBD2 matches 7 bases. J lost 0 bases, V lost 4 bases, and 6 bases had no gene match. The CDR3 contains 15 residues. CDR1 LNHDA and CDR2 SQIVND come from the germline V gene (reference sequence). CDR3 protein: CASSTSSGRSYEQYF. The CDR3 bases are TGTGCCAGTAGTACGTCTAGCGGACGCTCCTACGAGCAGTACTTC.

The chain employs TRBV7-9 and TRBJ2-2; perhaps TRBD1 as D (6 bases). Trimming pared 10 bases from V and 6 bases from J, leaving 9 bases between. Germline V CDR1 and CDR2: SEHNR, FQNEAQ (reference sequence). The CDR3 loop spans 11 amino acids. CDR3 residues: CANEGAGELFF. CDR3 sequence (DNA): TGTGCCAACGAGGGGGCCGGGGAGCTGTTTTTT.

The chain employs TRBV27 and TRBJ1-2; 7 bases map to TRBD1. After removal of 5 bases from V and 6 bases from J, the junction contained 9 bases not matched to a gene. This CDR3 has 14 residues. CDR1 and CDR2 from the germline V gene are MNHEY and SMNVEV (reference sequence). The CDR3 protein is CASSTPRQGHGYTF. DNA for the CDR3: TGTGCCAGCAGTACCCCTCGACAGGGCCATGGCTACACCTTC.

The genes are TRBV2 and TRBJ1-5; D remains ambiguous. This CDR3 has 13 amino acids. The germline gives CDR1 SNHLY, CDR2 FYNNEI. V lost 3 bases to trimming and J lost 4 bases, with 7 bases between them. The CDR3 is CASSDGMNQPQHF. The CDR3 nucleotides are TGTGCCAGCAGTGACGGGATGAATCAGCCCCAGCATTTT.